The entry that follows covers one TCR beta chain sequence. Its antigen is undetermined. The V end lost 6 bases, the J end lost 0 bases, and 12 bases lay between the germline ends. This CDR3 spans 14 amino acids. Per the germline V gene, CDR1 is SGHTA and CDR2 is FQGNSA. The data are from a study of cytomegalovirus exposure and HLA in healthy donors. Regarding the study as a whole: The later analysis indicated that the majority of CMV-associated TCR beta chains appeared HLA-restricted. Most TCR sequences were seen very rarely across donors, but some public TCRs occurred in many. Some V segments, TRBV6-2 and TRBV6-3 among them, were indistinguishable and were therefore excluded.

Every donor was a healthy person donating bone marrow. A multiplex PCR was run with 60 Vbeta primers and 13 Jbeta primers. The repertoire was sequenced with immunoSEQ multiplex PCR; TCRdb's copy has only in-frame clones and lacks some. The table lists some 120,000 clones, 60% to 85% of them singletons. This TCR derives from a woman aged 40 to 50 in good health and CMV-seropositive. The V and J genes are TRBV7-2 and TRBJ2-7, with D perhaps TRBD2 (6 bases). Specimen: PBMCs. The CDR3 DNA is TGTGCCAGCAGGATTCCGGGAGTCTCCTACGAGCAGTACTTC. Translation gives CASRIPGVSYEQYF.